The clone carrying this TCR beta chain was observed once. The antigen remains unidentified. Germline V gives CDR1 SQVTM, CDR2 ANQGSEA. V dropped 0 bases and J dropped 3 bases, with 11 bases sitting between them. This CDR3 is built from 14 residues. These data come from a study of graft-versus-host responses after intestinal transplantation. The method was immunoSEQ multiplex PCR; TCRdb's version includes in-frame clones alone and lacks a portion of them. This sample has roughly 100,000 clones, with roughly 93% found just once. This sequence originates from a human donor who received an intestinal transplant. This sample comprised unstimulated CD8+ T cells sorted from spleen or lymph node cells, obtained before intestinal transplant. The chain links TRBV29-1 to TRBJ1-2; D is unresolved. CDR3 in amino acids: CSVEDRTTDYGYTF. The CDR3 DNA reads as TGCAGCGTTGAAGATCGTACGACGGACTATGGCTACACCTTC.